Shown below are 14 T cell receptor beta chains from a single sample sequenced in a study of blood T cell repertoires in COVID-19. TCRdb keeps only in-frame clones here, not all; method: immunoSEQ multiplex PCR. Among 200,000 to 250,000 clones, 70% to 90% were seen once, and the ten largest hold about 13%. Input material: peripheral blood. All receptors come from a human donor in a cohort sampled during active COVID-19.

The CDR3 loop reads CASSLETVNEQFF. CDR3 DNA: TGTGCCAGCAGCTTGGAGACAGTAAATGAGCAGTTCTTC. This chain uses TRBV13 with TRBJ2-1, with a weak D call TRBD1 (5 bases). The germline gives CDR1 PRHDT, CDR2 FYEKMQ (reference sequence). The CDR3 covers 13 residues. V was trimmed by 3 bases and J by 7 bases, leaving 10 bases between them.

This clone was picked up a small number of times. CDR3 nucleotides: TGTGCCAGCAGCCAACCTCGACAGGGGAACTACGAGCAGTACTTC. Translating gives CASSQPRQGNYEQYF. The V gene is TRBV3-1 (or the pseudogene TRBV3-2), the J gene TRBJ2-7, with 8 bases matching TRBD1. Germline CDR1 reads LGHDT; CDR2 reads YNNKEL (reference sequence). Trimming at V came to 2 bases and at J to 3 bases, leaving 6 bases not matched to a gene. The CDR3 extends over 15 amino acids.

The rearrangement links TRBV28 to TRBJ2-1, with a weak D call TRBD1 (8 bases). Germline V lookup: CDR1 MDHEN, CDR2 SYDVKM. This CDR3 has 12 residues. Trimming left V 4 bases short and J 15 bases short, with 16 bases between. CDR3 DNA sequence: TGTGCCAGCAGTTCGGACAGGGAGGGTTTGTTCTTC. Translating it yields CASSSDREGLFF.

The chain employs TRBV3-1 (or the pseudogene TRBV3-2) and TRBJ2-7; D remains unclear. V was cut by 0 bases and J by 2 bases, with 5 bases left in between. Germline V gives CDR1 LGHDT, CDR2 YNNKEL (reference sequence). CDR3 length: 13 amino acids. This CDR3 reads CASSQEFTYEQYF. CDR3 DNA sequence: TGTGCCAGCAGCCAAGAATTCACCTACGAGCAGTACTTC.

This clone was seen many times. This chain links TRBV30 with TRBJ1-3; maybe TRBD1 (6 bases). The CDR3 is made up of 15 amino acids. V was cut by 0 bases and J by 2 bases, with 11 bases left in between. The V gene's germline CDR1 is GTSNPN and CDR2 SVGIG (reference sequence). CDR3 region: CAWSVQGRPGNTIYF. The CDR3 DNA is TGTGCCTGGAGTGTACAGGGAAGGCCTGGAAACACCATATATTTT.

The V call is TRBV9, the J call TRBJ2-5; D remains unclear. The CDR3 loop spans 15 amino acids. CDR1 and CDR2 (germline): SGDLS, YYNGEE. Trimming cost V 0 bases and J 4 bases, with 13 bases left between them. CDR3 protein: CASSVGSGLRETQYF. Here the CDR3 DNA reads TGTGCCAGCAGCGTAGGATCAGGCCTTAGAGAGACCCAGTACTTC.

Here the CDR3 reads CASSKRDRETGGYTF. The CDR3 nucleotides are TGCGCCAGCAGCAAGCGGGACAGGGAGACAGGTGGCTACACCTTC. The V and J genes are TRBV4-1 and TRBJ1-2; the match to TRBD1 covers 9 bases. The CDR3 loop spans 15 amino acids. CDR1 and CDR2 from the germline V gene are MGHRA and YSYEKL. With V trimmed by 5 bases and J by 7 bases, 11 bases remained unmatched.

This chain connects TRBV5-6 to TRBJ1-2; 8 bases agree with TRBD1. The germline gives CDR1 SGHDT, CDR2 YYEEEE. This CDR3 is 14 amino acids long. The V and J ends lost 3 bases and 7 bases, in that order; junction bases with no gene match: 8. CDR3 in amino acids: CASSSYDRGLGYTF. In nucleotides, the CDR3 is TGTGCCAGCAGCTCTTACGACAGGGGCCTTGGCTACACCTTC.

This clone was seen a few times. The gene calls are TRBV9 and TRBJ2-5; D perhaps matches TRBD2 (6 bases). Trimming removed 0 bases at V and 4 bases at J, with 13 bases between. The CDR3 is 15 residues long. Germline CDR1 and CDR2: SGDLS and YYNGEE. The CDR3 is CASSVGGAGLETQYF. The CDR3, as DNA: TGTGCCAGCAGCGTAGGTGGGGCGGGGTTAGAGACCCAGTACTTC.

The CDR3 here is CASSFTSGSNNEQFF. Written as DNA, the CDR3 is TGCGCCAGCAGCTTCACTAGCGGGAGCAACAATGAGCAGTTCTTC. The J gene is TRBJ2-1, the V gene TRBV5-1; 11 bases agree with TRBD2. Germline V CDR1 and CDR2: SGHRS, YFSETQ. V shed 2 bases, J shed 5 bases, and the junction held 3 bases outside the gene matches. This CDR3 has 15 residues.

The chain is built from TRBV5-1 and TRBJ2-1; 7 positions agree with TRBD2. Germline V gene sequence: CDR1 SGHRS, CDR2 YFSETQ. With 3 bases clipped from V and 10 bases from J, the junction kept 10 bases outside the gene matches. The CDR3 loop spans 14 amino acids. CDR3 in DNA: TGCGCCAGCAGCTCTCCCGGACTAGAAGGCGAGCAGTTCTTC. Encoded protein: CASSSPGLEGEQFF.

The V call is TRBV19, the J call TRBJ2-1, with D possibly being TRBD2 (6 bases). This CDR3 spans 17 amino acids. Trimming cost V 6 bases and J 5 bases, with 23 bases left between them. Germline CDR1 and CDR2: LNHDA and SQIVND (reference sequence). CDR3 nucleotides: TGTGCCAGTAGCCTCCCGCTGGACTACACCTTTGACAATGAGCAGTTCTTC. Its protein is CASSLPLDYTFDNEQFF. The full variable domain, its missing parts supplied by reference TRBV19 and TRBJ2-1, is DGGITQSPKYLFRKEGQNVTLSCEQNLNHDAMYWYRQDPGQGLRLIYYSQIVNDFQKGDIAEGYSVSREKKESFPLTVTSAQKNPTAFYLCASSLPLDYTFDNEQFFGPGTRLTVL.

The chain joins TRBV9 to TRBJ1-3, with TRBD1 matching over 11 bases. This CDR3 has 17 residues. Germline CDR1 is SGDLS and CDR2 is YYNGEE. The V gene end was trimmed by 4 bases and the J gene end by 0 bases; junction bases not matched to a gene: 6. CDR3 in amino acids: CASSLGQGAYSGNTIYF. CDR3 DNA: TGTGCCAGCAGCCTAGGACAGGGGGCTTACTCTGGAAACACCATATATTTT.

The rearrangement links TRBV19 to TRBJ2-5; 10 bases align to TRBD1. The CDR3 has 15 residues. CDR1 and CDR2 from the germline V gene are LNHDA and SQIVND (reference sequence). J was trimmed by 3 bases and V by 3 bases; bases with no gene match: 4. CDR3 amino acids: CASSIAGTGEETQYF. CDR3 nucleotide sequence: TGTGCCAGTAGTATCGCCGGGACAGGGGAAGAGACCCAGTACTTC.